Presented here are 24 T cell receptor beta chains from one specimen sequenced in a study of beta chain features in type 1 diabetes. General observations from the study: In all four CD4+ subsets, TCRB CDR3 length was significantly, moderately reduced in type 1 diabetes.

Their cognate antigens are unknown. The investigators reverse transcribed all of the isolated RNA, so they sequenced expressed TCRB transcripts. Clones were read by immunoSEQ multiplex PCR, and TCRdb kept only the in-frame ones, dropping some. Of hundreds of thousands of clones listed, more than 13% are singletons. The sequencing sample was made of naive CD4+ T cells from blood. The receptors shown here come from a man aged 18 to 29 with type 1 diabetes.

This clone was detected only a few times. The chain has TRBV5-4 and TRBJ2-3; D not certain. The germline V and J ends were trimmed by 0 bases and 6 bases, with 8 bases remaining between them. From germline, CDR1 is SGHNT and CDR2 YYREEE (reference sequence). The CDR3 length is 13 residues. CDR3 sequence reads: CASSLDVLDTQYF. The CDR3, as DNA: TGTGCCAGCAGCTTGGACGTACTTGATACGCAGTATTTT.

The V call is TRBV6-1, the J call TRBJ1-5; D is uncertain. The ends were cut back, 7 bases at V and 1 base at J, with 8 bases in the middle. This CDR3 region has 13 residues. Germline V gives CDR1 MNHNS, CDR2 SASEGT. The CDR3 bases are TGTGCCAGCAAAATCCGGAGCAATCAGCCCCAGCATTTT. It yields the protein CASKIRSNQPQHF.

The chain combines TRBV10-2 with TRBJ1-1; 7 bases are shared with TRBD1. The CDR3 covers 15 residues. Losses at the gene ends were 6 bases for V and 1 base for J; bases not matched to a gene: 8. The germline V gene encodes CDR1 WSHSY and CDR2 SAAADI. CDR3 sequence reads: CASSRNRGGNTEAFF. CDR3 coding DNA: TGCGCCAGCAGCCGAAACAGGGGTGGGAACACTGAAGCTTTCTTT.

This clone has just one count. This chain uses TRBV30 with TRBJ1-5; D might be TRBD1 (5 bases). CDR1 and CDR2 (germline): GTSNPN, SVGIG (reference sequence). V lost 2 bases to trimming and J lost 10 bases, with 15 bases between them. CDR3 size: 13 residues. The CDR3 loop is CAWSLIRQSPQHF. DNA for the CDR3: TGTGCCTGGAGTTTAATCAGACAGAGCCCCCAGCATTTT.

The chain links TRBV7-2 to TRBJ1-2; D possibly corresponds to TRBD1 (5 bases). V was trimmed by 4 bases and J by 5 bases, leaving 11 bases between them. The CDR3 contains 13 residues. Germline CDR1 reads SGHTA; CDR2 reads FQGNSA. CDR3 DNA: TGTGCCAGCAGCTCCCGACAGCCATATGGCTACACCTTC. Protein product: CASSSRQPYGYTF.

The genes are TRBV6-5 and TRBJ1-1, with TRBD1 matching over 10 bases. Germline CDR1 reads MNHEY; CDR2 reads SVGAGI. CDR3 length: 15 amino acids. V lost 5 bases, J lost 5 bases, and 8 bases stayed unmatched. CDR3 loop: CASSPPGQGLTEAFF. The CDR3, as DNA: TGTGCCAGCAGTCCACCGGGACAGGGGTTAACTGAAGCTTTCTTT.

This clone has more than one count but fewer than ten. The chain recombines TRBV21-1 with TRBJ2-7. TRBV21-1 is designated a pseudogene. The CDR3 extends over 13 amino acids. CDR3 nucleotide sequence: TGTGCCAGCAGCCCACGACCAAACTACGAGCAGTACTTC. Its protein product is CASSPRPNYEQYF.

The chain is built from TRBV27 and TRBJ1-2, with TRBD1 identical over 8 bases. Per the germline V gene, CDR1 is MNHEY and CDR2 is SMNVEV (reference sequence). Trimming took 3 bases from V and 2 from J; bases not matched to a gene: 11. This CDR3 region has 17 residues. DNA of the CDR3: TGTGCCAGCAGTTTCCAGGGGGCAGGAGGTAGAAACTATGGCTACACCTTC. Translation gives CASSFQGAGGRNYGYTF.

This clone was counted a single time. The rearrangement links TRBV5-1 to TRBJ2-7; D gene unclear. The CDR3 length is 17 residues. The germline CDR1 and CDR2 sequences are SGHRS and YFSETQ. Trimming left V 4 bases short and J 4 bases short, with 24 bases between. The CDR3 is CASSRRSGQSFPYEQYF. The CDR3 DNA is TGCGCCAGCAGCCGTCGGTCCGGCCAGTCGTTCCCTTACGAGCAGTACTTC.

The chain uses TRBV6-6 and TRBJ2-7; 10 bases line up with TRBD2. The J segment lost 2 bases and the V segment lost 5 bases, leaving 6 bases of the junction unmatched. CDR1 and CDR2 from the germline V gene are MNHNY and SVGAGI (reference sequence). The CDR3 covers 15 residues. CDR3 bases: TGTGCCAGCAGTCCCCGGGGGACTAGCGCCTACGAGCAGTACTTC. Residues: CASSPRGTSAYEQYF.

The chain has TRBV29-1 and TRBJ2-7; 7 bases are shared with TRBD2. The V gene's germline CDR1 is SQVTM and CDR2 ANQGSEA. The CDR3 length is 15 residues. Unmatched junction bases numbered 17, after V lost 6 bases and J lost 6 bases. CDR3 amino acids: CSVPRARETPGEQYF. The CDR3 nucleotides are TGCAGCGTCCCCCGGGCGCGGGAGACTCCAGGCGAGCAGTACTTC.

This clone was seen more than once but under ten times. The chain links TRBV5-1 to TRBJ2-1; D perhaps matches TRBD2 (6 bases). The CDR3 totals 11 residues. Trimming took 0 bases from V and 11 from J, leaving 6 bases between them. Germline V gene sequence: CDR1 SGHRS, CDR2 YFSETQ. This CDR3 is CASSLGGKQFF. CDR3 bases: TGCGCCAGCAGCTTGGGCGGGAAGCAGTTCTTC.

The rearrangement links TRBV4-3 to TRBJ2-3; the D gene could be TRBD1 or TRBD2 (5 bases each). The germline gives CDR1 LGHNA, CDR2 YSLEER. The V end was cut by 4 bases, the J end by 0 bases, with 14 bases between. This CDR3 has 16 amino acids. CDR3 DNA sequence: TGCGCCAGCAGCCGCCGAGCAGGGACGAGCACAGATACGCAGTATTTT. Amino acid sequence: CASSRRAGTSTDTQYF.

This clone came up a few times. The rearrangement joins TRBV2 to TRBJ2-2; TRBD1 aligns across 9 bases. The CDR3 contains 14 residues. V lost 6 bases, J lost 7 bases, and 6 bases stayed unmatched. CDR1 and CDR2 (germline): SNHLY, FYNNEI. The CDR3, as DNA: TGTGCCAGCAGCGCCCGGACAGGGGACGGGGAGCTGTTTTTT. Translated: CASSARTGDGELFF.

As DNA, the CDR3 is TGTGCCAGCAGCGTAGGACAGGGGATTTCCTACAATGAGCAGTTCTTC. Its translation is CASSVGQGISYNEQFF. The chain uses TRBV9 and TRBJ2-1; 8 positions agree with TRBD1. Germline lookup yields CDR1 SGDLS and CDR2 YYNGEE. Germline trimming cut 0 bases from V and 1 base from J; bases unmatched to any gene: 3. There are 16 residues in the CDR3.

This clone has a handful of counts. This chain connects TRBV11-2 to TRBJ1-1, with unresolved D. Trimming pared 3 bases from V and 6 bases from J, leaving 8 bases between. CDR3 length: 12 residues. Germline V gene lookup returns CDR1 SGHAT and CDR2 FQNNGV. CDR3 DNA sequence: TGTGCCAGCAGCTTGGAAGGCGCTGAAGCTTTCTTT. It yields the protein CASSLEGAEAFF.

CDR3 loop: CASSPRTGPYEQYF. The CDR3 nucleotides read TGTGCCAGCAGCCCTCGGACAGGTCCCTACGAGCAGTACTTC. This chain links TRBV7-2 with TRBJ2-7; 7 bases match TRBD1. The CDR3 loop spans 14 amino acids. Germline values: CDR1 SGHTA, CDR2 FQGNSA. V dropped 5 bases and J dropped 2; count of bases not matched to a gene: 6. The full variable domain, with the rest looked up from reference TRBV7-2 and TRBJ2-7, is GAGVSQSPSNKVTEKGKDVELRCDPISGHTALYWYRQSLGQGLEFLIYFQGNSAPDKSGLPSDRFSAERTGGSVSTLTIQRTQQEDSAVYLCASSPRTGPYEQYFGPGTRLTVT.

This clone was seen only a few times. This chain connects TRBV4-1 to TRBJ2-3; D may be TRBD1 (6 bases). CDR1 and CDR2 (germline): MGHRA, YSYEKL. CDR3 length: 14 amino acids. V was trimmed by 4 bases and J by 3 bases, leaving 11 bases between them. The CDR3 loop is CASSLTGQTDTQYF. The CDR3 DNA reads TGCGCCAGCAGCCTAACCGGACAGACAGATACGCAGTATTTT.

This clone was found a few times. This chain connects TRBV18 to TRBJ1-1; TRBD1 matches at 9 bases. CDR3 length equals 16 residues. The V and J ends lost 1 base and 2 bases, in that order; junction bases with no gene match: 5. Germline V CDR1 and CDR2: KGHSH, LQKENI. DNA for the CDR3: TGTGCCAGCTCACCACAGAGGGACAGGGTCAACACTGAAGCTTTCTTT. It translates to CASSPQRDRVNTEAFF.

This clone was detected only a few times. The rearrangement links TRBV9 to TRBJ1-3; D is unresolved. Germline V gene sequence: CDR1 SGDLS, CDR2 YYNGEE. V lost 0 bases to trimming and J lost 2 bases, with 6 bases between them. This CDR3 is 14 amino acids long. The CDR3 DNA reads TGTGCCAGCAGCGTAGGTGTAACTGGAAACACCATATATTTT. Amino acids: CASSVGVTGNTIYF.

Of note for this clone: This specimen includes other DNA sequences encoding the same CDR3. The chain links TRBV28 to TRBJ2-2; a weak D match, TRBD2 (5 bases). V shed 3 bases and J shed 6 bases, with 8 bases lying between them. CDR1 and CDR2 from the germline V gene are MDHEN and SYDVKM. The CDR3 covers 13 residues. CDR3 DNA: TGTGCCAGCAGTTTGCTAGCCCCCGGGGAGCTGTTTTTT. Amino acid sequence: CASSLLAPGELFF.

The chain combines TRBV30 with TRBJ1-6; 7 bases match TRBD1. There are 13 residues in the CDR3. The junction had 4 bases not matched to a gene; V was cut back by 5 bases and J by 6 bases. Germline V lookup: CDR1 GTSNPN, CDR2 SVGIG (reference sequence). CDR3 nucleotides: TGTGCCTGGTACAGGGGAGGTAATTCACCCCTCCACTTT. Its translation is CAWYRGGNSPLHF.

On this clone itself: The germline gene is not matched at one end of the junction; a read error may be the cause. The V and J genes are TRBV7-7 and TRBJ2-1; 7 bases map to TRBD1. The CDR3 is made up of 13 amino acids. Germline-derived CDR1 and CDR2 are SSHAT and FNYEAQ (reference sequence). The CDR3 sequence: CASSSQGFNEQFF. Here the CDR3 DNA reads TGTGCTAGCAGCTCACAGGGGTTCAATGAGCAGTTCTTC.

The chain links TRBV10-3 to TRBJ1-1, with a possible D match to TRBD1 (5 bases). Germline V gene lookup returns CDR1 ENHRY and CDR2 SYGVKD. The CDR3 contains 15 residues. Trimming cost V 4 bases and J 3 bases, with 15 bases left between them. This CDR3 reads CAISAGTGGDTEAFF. CDR3 sequence (DNA): TGTGCCATCAGTGCGGGAACAGGTGGGGACACTGAAGCTTTCTTT.